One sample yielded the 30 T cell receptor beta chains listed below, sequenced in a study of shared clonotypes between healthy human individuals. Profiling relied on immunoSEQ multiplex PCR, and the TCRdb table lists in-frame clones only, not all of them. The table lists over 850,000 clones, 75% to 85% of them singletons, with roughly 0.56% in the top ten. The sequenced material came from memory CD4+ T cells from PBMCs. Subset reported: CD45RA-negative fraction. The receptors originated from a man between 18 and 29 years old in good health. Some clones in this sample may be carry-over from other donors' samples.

The CDR3 DNA reads TGTGCCAGTAACAGGGTAGAGATCACCGGGGAGCTGTTTTTT. Protein sequence: CASNRVEITGELFF. The J gene is TRBJ2-2, the V gene TRBV19, with D possibly matching TRBD1 (6 bases). V lost 7 bases, J lost 4 bases, and 13 bases lay in between. This CDR3 is 14 amino acids long. CDR1 LNHDA and CDR2 SQIVND come from the germline V gene (reference sequence).

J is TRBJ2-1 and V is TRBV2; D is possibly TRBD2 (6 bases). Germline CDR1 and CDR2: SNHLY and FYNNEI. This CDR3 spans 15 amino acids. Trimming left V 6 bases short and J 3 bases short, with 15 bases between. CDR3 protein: CASRIRDLDYNEQFF. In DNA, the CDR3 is TGTGCCAGCAGAATCCGGGACTTAGACTACAATGAGCAGTTCTTC.

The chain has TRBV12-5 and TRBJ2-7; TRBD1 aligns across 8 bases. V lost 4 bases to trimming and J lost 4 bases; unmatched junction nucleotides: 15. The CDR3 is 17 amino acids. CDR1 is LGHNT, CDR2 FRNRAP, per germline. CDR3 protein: CASGCRTGIGTTYEQYF. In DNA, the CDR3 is TGTGCTAGTGGTTGTCGGACAGGGATCGGAACAACATACGAGCAGTACTTC.

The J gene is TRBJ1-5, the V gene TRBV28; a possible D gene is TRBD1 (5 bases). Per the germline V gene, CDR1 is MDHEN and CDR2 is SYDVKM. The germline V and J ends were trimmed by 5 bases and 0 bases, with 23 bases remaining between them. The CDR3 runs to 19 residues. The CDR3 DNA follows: TGTGCCAGCAGTCCCCCCACGCAGGGCCCGTTCTATAGCAATCAGCCCCAGCATTTT. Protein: CASSPPTQGPFYSNQPQHF.

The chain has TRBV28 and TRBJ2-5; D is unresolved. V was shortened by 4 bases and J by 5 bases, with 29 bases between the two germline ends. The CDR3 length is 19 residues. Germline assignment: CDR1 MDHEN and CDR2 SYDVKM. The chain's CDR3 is CASSSPFAPGGRAAETQYF. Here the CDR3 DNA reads TGTGCCAGCAGTTCCCCATTCGCGCCGGGCGGCCGGGCCGCGGAGACCCAGTACTTC.

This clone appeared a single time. CDR3 protein: CASSYQRGPYNEQFF. In nucleotides, the CDR3 is TGTGCCAGCAGCTACCAGCGGGGCCCCTACAATGAGCAGTTCTTC. V and J are TRBV7-2 and TRBJ2-1; 7 bases are shared with TRBD2. The junction had 5 bases not matched to a gene; V was cut back by 4 bases and J by 2 bases. Germline assignment: CDR1 SGHTA and CDR2 FQGNSA. The CDR3 is 15 amino acids.

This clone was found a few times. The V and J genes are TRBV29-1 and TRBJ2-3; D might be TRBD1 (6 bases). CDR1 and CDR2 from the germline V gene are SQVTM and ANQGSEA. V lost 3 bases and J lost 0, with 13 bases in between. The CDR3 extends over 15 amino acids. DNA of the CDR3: TGCAGCGTTGATAGGGGGACCCTCAGCACAGATACGCAGTATTTT. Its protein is CSVDRGTLSTDTQYF.

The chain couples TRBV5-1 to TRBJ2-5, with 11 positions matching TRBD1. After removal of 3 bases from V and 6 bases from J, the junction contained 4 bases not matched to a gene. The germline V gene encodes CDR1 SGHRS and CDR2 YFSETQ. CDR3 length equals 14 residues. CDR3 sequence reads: CASSWGQGGKTQYF. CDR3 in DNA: TGCGCCAGCAGCTGGGGACAGGGGGGAAAGACCCAGTACTTC.

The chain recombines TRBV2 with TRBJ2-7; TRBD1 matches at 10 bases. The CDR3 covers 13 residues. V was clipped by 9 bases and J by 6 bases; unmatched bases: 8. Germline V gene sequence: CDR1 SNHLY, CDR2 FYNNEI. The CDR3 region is CASIRDRGFEQYF. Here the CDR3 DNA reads TGTGCCAGTATAAGGGACAGGGGCTTCGAGCAGTACTTC.

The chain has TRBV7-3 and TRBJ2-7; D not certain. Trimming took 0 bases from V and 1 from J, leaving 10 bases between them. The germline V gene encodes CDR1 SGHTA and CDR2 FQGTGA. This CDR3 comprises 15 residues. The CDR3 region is CASSLTPAPSYEQYF. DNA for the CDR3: TGTGCCAGCAGCTTAACGCCGGCGCCGTCCTACGAGCAGTACTTC.

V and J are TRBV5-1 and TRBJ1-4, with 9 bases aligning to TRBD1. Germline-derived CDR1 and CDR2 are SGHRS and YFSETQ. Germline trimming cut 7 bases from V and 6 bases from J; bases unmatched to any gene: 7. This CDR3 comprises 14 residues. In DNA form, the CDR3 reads TGCGCCAGCCATCTTGGGACAGGGTATGAAAAACTGTTTTTT. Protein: CASHLGTGYEKLFF.

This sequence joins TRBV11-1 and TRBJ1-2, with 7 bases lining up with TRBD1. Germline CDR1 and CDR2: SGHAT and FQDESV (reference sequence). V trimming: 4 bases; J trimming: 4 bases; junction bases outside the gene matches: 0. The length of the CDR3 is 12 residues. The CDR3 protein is CASSWTGYGYTF. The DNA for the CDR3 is TGTGCCAGCAGCTGGACAGGCTATGGCTACACCTTC.

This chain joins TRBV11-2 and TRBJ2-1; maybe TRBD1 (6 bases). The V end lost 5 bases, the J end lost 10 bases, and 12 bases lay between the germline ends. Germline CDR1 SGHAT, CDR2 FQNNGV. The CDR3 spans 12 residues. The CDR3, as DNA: TGTGCCAGCAGCCTGAATAGGGGGGAGCAGTTCTTC. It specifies CASSLNRGEQFF.

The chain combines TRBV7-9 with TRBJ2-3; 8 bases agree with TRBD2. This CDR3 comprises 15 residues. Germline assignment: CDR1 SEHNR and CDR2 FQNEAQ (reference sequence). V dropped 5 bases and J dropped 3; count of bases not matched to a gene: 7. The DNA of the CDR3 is TGTGCCAGCAGCCCGATCCCGGGAGGGACAGATACGCAGTATTTT. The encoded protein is CASSPIPGGTDTQYF.

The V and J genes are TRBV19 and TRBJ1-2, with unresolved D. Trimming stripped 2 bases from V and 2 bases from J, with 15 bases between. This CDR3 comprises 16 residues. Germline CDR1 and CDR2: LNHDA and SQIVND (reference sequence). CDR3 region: CASSIMAGARNYGYTF. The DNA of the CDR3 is TGTGCCAGTAGTATAATGGCAGGAGCGAGGAACTATGGCTACACCTTC.

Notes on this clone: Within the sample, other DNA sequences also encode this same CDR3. The CDR3 DNA reads as TGTGCCAGTAGTACTGGGCAGGGGAACACTGAAGCTTTCTTT. Its translation is CASSTGQGNTEAFF. The chain is built from TRBV19 and TRBJ1-1, with a weak D call TRBD1 (5 bases). From germline, CDR1 is LNHDA and CDR2 SQIVND (reference sequence). V was clipped by 4 bases and J by 1 base, with 10 bases between them. The CDR3 is 14 residues long. Filled out from reference TRBV19 and TRBJ1-1, the complete variable domain reads DGGITQSPKYLFRKEGQNVTLSCEQNLNHDAMYWYRQDPGQGLRLIYYSQIVNDFQKGDIAEGYSVSREKKESFPLTVTSAQKNPTAFYLCASSTGQGNTEAFFGQGTRLTVV.

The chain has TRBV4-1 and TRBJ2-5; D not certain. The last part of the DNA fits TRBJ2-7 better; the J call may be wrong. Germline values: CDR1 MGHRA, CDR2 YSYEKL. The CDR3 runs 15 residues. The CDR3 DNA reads TGCGCCAGCAGCCGGGGTAAGGCCAGCAACTACGAGCAGTACTTC. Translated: CASSRGKASNYEQYF.

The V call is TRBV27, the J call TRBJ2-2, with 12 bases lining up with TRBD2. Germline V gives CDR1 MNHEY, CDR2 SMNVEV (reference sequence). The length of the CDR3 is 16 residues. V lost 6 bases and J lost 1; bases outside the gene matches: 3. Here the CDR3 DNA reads TGTGCCAGCAGGATGGGACTAGCGGGGAACACCGGGGAGCTGTTTTTT. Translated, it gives CASRMGLAGNTGELFF.

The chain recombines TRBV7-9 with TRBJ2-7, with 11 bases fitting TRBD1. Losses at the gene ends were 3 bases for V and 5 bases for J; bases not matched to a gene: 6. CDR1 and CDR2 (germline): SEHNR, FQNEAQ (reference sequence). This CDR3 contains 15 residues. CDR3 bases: TGTGCCAGCAGCTTTGGACAGGGGGCGCGGGACGAGCAGTACTTC. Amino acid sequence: CASSFGQGARDEQYF.

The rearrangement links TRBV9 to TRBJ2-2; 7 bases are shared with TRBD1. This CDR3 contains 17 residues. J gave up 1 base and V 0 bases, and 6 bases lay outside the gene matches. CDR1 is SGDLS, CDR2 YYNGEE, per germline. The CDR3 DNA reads TGTGCCAGCAGCGTAGCTAGTCGGACAGGGAACACCGGGGAGCTGTTTTTT. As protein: CASSVASRTGNTGELFF. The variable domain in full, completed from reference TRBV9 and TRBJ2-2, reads DSGVTQTPKHLITATGQRVTLRCSPRSGDLSVYWYQQSLDQGLQFLIQYYNGEERAKGNILERFSAQQFPDLHSELNLSSLELGDSALYFCASSVASRTGNTGELFFGEGSRLTVL.

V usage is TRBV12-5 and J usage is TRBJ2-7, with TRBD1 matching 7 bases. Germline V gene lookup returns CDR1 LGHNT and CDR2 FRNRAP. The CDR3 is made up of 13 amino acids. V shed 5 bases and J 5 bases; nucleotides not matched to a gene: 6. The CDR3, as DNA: TGTGCTAGTGGTAGACAGGGTCTGGACGAGCAGTACTTC. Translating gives CASGRQGLDEQYF.

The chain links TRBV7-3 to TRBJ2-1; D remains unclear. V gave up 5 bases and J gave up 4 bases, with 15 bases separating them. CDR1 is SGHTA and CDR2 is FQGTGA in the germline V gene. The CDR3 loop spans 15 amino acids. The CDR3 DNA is TGTGCCAGCAGCCGGACGAACCAAATTTACAATGAGCAGTTCTTC. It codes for CASSRTNQIYNEQFF.

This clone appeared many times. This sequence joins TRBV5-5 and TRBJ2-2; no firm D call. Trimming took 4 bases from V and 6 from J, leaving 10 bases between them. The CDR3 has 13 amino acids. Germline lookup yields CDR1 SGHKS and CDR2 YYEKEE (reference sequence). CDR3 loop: CASSQIGSGELFF. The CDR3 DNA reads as TGTGCCAGCAGCCAAATCGGATCCGGGGAGCTGTTTTTT.

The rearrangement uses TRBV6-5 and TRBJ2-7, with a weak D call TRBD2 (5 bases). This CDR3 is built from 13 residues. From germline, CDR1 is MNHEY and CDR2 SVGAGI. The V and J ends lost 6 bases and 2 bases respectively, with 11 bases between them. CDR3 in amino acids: CASSRGSPYEQYF. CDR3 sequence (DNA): TGTGCCAGCAGCCGAGGGTCACCCTACGAGCAGTACTTC.

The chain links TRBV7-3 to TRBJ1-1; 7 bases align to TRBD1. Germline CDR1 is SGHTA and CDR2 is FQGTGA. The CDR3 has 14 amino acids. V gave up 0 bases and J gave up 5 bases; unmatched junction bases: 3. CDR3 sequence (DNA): TGTGCCAGCAGCTTAACAGGGGGCGTTACTGAAGCTTTCTTT. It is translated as CASSLTGGVTEAFF.

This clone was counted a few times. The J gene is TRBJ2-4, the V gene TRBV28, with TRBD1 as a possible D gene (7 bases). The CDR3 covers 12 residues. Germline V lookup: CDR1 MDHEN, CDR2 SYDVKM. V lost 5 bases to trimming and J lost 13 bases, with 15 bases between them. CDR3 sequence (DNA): TGTGCCAGCAGTCTGAATCAGGGGGGACAGTACTTC. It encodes CASSLNQGGQYF.

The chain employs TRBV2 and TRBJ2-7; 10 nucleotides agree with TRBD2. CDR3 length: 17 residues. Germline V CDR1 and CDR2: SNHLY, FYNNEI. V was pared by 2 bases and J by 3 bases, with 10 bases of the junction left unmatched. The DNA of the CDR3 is TGTGCCAGCAGTGAATTTGCTAGCGGGAGATCTCACTACGAGCAGTACTTC. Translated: CASSEFASGRSHYEQYF.

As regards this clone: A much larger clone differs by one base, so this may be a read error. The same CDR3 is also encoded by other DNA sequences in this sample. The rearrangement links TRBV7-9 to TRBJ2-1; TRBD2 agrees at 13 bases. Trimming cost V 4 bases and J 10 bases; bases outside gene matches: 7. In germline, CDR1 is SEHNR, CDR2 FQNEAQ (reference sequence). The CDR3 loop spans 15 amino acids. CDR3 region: CASSSRLAGGGEQFF. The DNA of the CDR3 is TGTGCCAGCAGCTCGAGACTAGCGGGAGGAGGGGAGCAGTTCTTC.

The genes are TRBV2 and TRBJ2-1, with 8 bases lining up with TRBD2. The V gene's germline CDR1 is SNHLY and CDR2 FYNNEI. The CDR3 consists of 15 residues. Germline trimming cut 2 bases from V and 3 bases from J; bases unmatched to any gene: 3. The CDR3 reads CASSELAGLYNEQFF. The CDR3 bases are TGTGCCAGCAGTGAACTAGCGGGCCTCTACAATGAGCAGTTCTTC.

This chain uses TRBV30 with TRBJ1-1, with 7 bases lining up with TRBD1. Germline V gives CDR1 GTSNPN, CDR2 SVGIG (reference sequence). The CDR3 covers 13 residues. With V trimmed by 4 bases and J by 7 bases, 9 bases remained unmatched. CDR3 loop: CAWTSGGGFEAFF. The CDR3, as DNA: TGTGCCTGGACTTCAGGGGGAGGTTTTGAAGCTTTCTTT.